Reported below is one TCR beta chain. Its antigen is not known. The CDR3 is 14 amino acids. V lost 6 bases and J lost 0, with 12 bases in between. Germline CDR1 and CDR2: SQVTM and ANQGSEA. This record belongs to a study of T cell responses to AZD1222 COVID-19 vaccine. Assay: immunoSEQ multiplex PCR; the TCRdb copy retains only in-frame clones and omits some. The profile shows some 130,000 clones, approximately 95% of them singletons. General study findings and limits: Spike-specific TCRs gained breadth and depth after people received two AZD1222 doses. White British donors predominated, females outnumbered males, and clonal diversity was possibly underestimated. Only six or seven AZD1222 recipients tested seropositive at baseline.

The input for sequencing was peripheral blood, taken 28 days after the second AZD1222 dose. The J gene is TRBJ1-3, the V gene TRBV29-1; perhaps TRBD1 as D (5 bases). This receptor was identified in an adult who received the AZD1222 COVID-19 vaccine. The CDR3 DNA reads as TGCAGCGTCGGGGGAGCCCCCTCTGGAAACACCATATATTTT. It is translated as CSVGGAPSGNTIYF. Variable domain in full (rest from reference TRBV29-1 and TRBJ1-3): SAVISQKPSRDICQRGTSLTIQCQVDSQVTMMFWYRQQPGQSLTLIATANQGSEATYESGFVIDKFPISRPNLTFSTLTVSNMSPEDSSIYLCSVGGAPSGNTIYFGEGSWLTVV.